This T cell receptor (beta chain) was identified during a study of CD4 T cells in relation to SARS-CoV-2 and coronaviruses. Study summary: PBMCs were cultured with antigen for 10 days before TCR beta sequencing. Negative control cultures got HIV-1 Nef peptides or no peptide.

Concerning this clone: The antigen is unknown.

Trimming removed 2 bases at V and 2 bases at J, with 12 bases between. The germline V gene encodes CDR1 LGHNA and CDR2 YNFKEQ. This CDR3 has 16 amino acids. This table comes from immunoSEQ multiplex PCR, and its TCRdb copy is limited to in-frame clones, with some not included. The table records 25,000 to 35,000 clones, 75% to 80% of them present only once. Unexposed donor CD4+ T cells date from about 2011-2018, before the COVID-19 pandemic. Isolation of CD4+ T cells took place after approximately 10 days in culture. As cell numbers allowed, unexposed-donor CD4+ T cells faced SARS-CoV-2 S/N and four cold-coronavirus spikes.

The rearrangement links TRBV4-2 to TRBJ2-2; D uncertain. This receptor was obtained from a human donor in good health. Sequencing was performed on CD4+ T cells from PBMCs, cultured in vitro. The CDR3, as DNA: TGTGCCAGCAGCCAAAACAGTGTTCAAAACACCGGGGAGCTGTTTTTT. This codes for CASSQNSVQNTGELFF.